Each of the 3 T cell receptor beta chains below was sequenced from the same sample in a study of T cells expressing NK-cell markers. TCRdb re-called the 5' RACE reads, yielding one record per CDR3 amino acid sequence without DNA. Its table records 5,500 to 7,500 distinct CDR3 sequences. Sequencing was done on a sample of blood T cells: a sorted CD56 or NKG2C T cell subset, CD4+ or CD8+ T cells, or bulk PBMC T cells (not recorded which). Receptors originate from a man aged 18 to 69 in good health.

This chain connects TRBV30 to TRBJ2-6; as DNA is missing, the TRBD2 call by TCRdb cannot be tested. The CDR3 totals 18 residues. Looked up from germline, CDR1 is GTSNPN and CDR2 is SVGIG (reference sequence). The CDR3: CAWSVLGASSSGANVLTF.

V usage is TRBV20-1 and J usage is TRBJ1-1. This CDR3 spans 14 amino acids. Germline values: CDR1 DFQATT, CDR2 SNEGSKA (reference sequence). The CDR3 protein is CSASGLEGHTEAFF.

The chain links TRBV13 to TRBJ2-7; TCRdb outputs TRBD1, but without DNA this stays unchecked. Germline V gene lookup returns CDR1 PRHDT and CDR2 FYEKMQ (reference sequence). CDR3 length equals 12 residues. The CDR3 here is CASSFRPGEQYF.